The entry below gives a single T cell receptor beta chain sequence along with its context. This clone was found once. Which antigen it targets is not known. No qualities accompany the bases; no much larger clone lies one base away. The trial excluded patients who had a history of autoimmune disease or who were on systemic immunosuppression. Peripheral blood for TCR sequencing was drawn from every dose cohort at baseline, at cycle 4 day 1 and at cycle 7 day 1. The samples were taken from a phase I, first-in-human, multicenter, open-label dose-escalation trial of ivuxolimab. Adults with locally advanced or metastatic head and neck squamous cell, hepatocellular, melanoma or renal cell carcinoma were enrolled in the trial. CD4+ and CD8+ T cells were sorted separately from peripheral blood before TCR sequencing. Genomic DNA was isolated from the sorted cells so that the TCRbeta CDR3 region could be sequenced. The immunoSEQ Assay was used for sequencing of TCRbeta CDR3 regions. As stored in TCRdb, this immuneACCESS dataset retains in-frame rearrangements with V and J assigned. A fraction of the clones does not appear; measured against another copy, unresolved V genes explain less than half of the discrepancy, and the remainder lacks a known reason. The sample data list fewer than 85,000 clones, and less than 90% of these were observed just once. Together, the top ten hold less than 0.65% of the sample.

The source of the sample is a study of OX40 agonist ivuxolimab in advanced cancers. In the study overall: Ivuxolimab was an agonistic, fully human IgG2 monoclonal antibody directed against OX40 (CD134), a costimulatory receptor. Three dose-escalation patients achieved partial responses, one with hepatocellular carcinoma and two with cutaneous melanoma. Among the roughly 52 dose-escalation patients, some 20 had hepatocellular carcinoma, approximately 15 melanoma, 9 renal cell carcinoma and 9 head and neck cancer. The paper describes the monotherapy dose-escalation part (N ≈ 52 patients) of the phase I trial of ivuxolimab. Intravenous ivuxolimab was administered to patients every 2 weeks at six dose levels: 0.01, 0.1, 0.3, 1.5, 3 and 10 mg/kg. The purpose of peripheral TCRbeta sequencing was to test whether ivuxolimab changed TCR sequence diversity and led to clonal T-cell expansion. In the dose-escalation cohort, about four fifths of patients were male, and the mean age was 60 years with a range of roughly 23 to 79. Patients were allowed to have had prior anti-PD-1, anti-PD-L1 or anti-CTLA-4 therapy, and less than 45% of the dose-escalation patients had previously received checkpoint inhibitors. The paper as a whole reports these results and caveats: In the 0.1-3.0 mg/kg groups, partial responders were among the patients with the lowest normalized peripheral clonal expansion, particularly in CD8+ T cells. Which antigens the clonally expanded peripheral T cells were specific for was not determined. At doses from 0.1 to 3.0 mg/kg, clonal expansion was seen in both CD4+ and CD8+ blood T cells between baseline and week 6. Low levels of normalized T-cell clonal expansion were also seen in some patients who did not respond. After ivuxolimab, CD8+ T cells had more expanded clones than CD4+ T cells on average.

Trimming removed 0 bases from V and 1 base from J, leaving 7 bases between the germline ends. CDR3 length: 14 amino acids, cysteine to phenylalanine. Only CDR3 DNA is held: 42 bases, read in frame from base 1. CDR1 and CDR2, looked up from the germline V gene, are SGHRS and YFSETQ. The rearrangement combines TRBV5-1 with TRBJ1-1; the D gene cannot be resolved reliably. Sequenced here: CD4+ or CD8+ T cells sorted from blood, sampled in a trial of the OX40 agonist ivuxolimab. The TCR comes from an adult with an advanced solid tumor such as melanoma, head and neck, liver or kidney cancer. The CDR3 has the sequence CASSLEAGNTEAFF. The DNA is TGCGCCAGCAGCTTGGAGGCGGGGAACACTGAAGCTTTCTTT.